The 4 T cell receptor beta chains listed next were all sequenced from one sample in a study of monozygotic twins with inflammatory bowel disease. TCRdb re-called the 5' RACE reads; one entry per CDR3 protein, DNA not given. The table lists approximately 160,000 distinct CDR3 sequences, with 6% to 9.5% in the top ten. The sample consisted of blood. Receptors originate from a human donor with ulcerative colitis or Crohn's disease, or a healthy co-twin of an affected twin (not recorded which).

The chain is built from TRBV5-1 and TRBJ2-2; there is no DNA to check the TCRdb D call of TRBD2. The CDR3 runs 15 residues. Germline CDR1 and CDR2: SGHRS and YFSETQ. The CDR3 spells CASSPGGRSTGELFF.

V usage is TRBV28 and J usage is TRBJ2-3; with no DNA, the TCRdb D assignment of TRBD2 cannot be verified. This CDR3 spans 17 amino acids. Germline assignment: CDR1 MDHEN and CDR2 SYDVKM. CDR3 sequence reads: CASSPSRAGISTDTQYF.

This sequence joins TRBV6-5 and TRBJ2-1. The CDR3 is 11 residues long. Germline V gene data show CDR1 as MNHEY and CDR2 as SVGAGI. CDR3 residues: CASSWLGEQFF.

The CDR3 sequence is CATSDAGHPGARQYF. The genes are TRBV24-1 and TRBJ2-3; TCRdb designates TRBD1, a call that cannot be tested without DNA. The CDR3 extends over 15 amino acids. Germline CDR1 and CDR2: KGHDR and SFDVKD.